The sample holds one count of the clone carrying this T cell receptor (beta chain). Antigen unknown. These data come from a study of cytomegalovirus exposure and HLA in healthy donors. As for the study in general: Caucasian-associated ancestry cluster membership applied to about four fifths of 398 genotyped donors. Overall study findings and caveats: Sequencing had likely introduced a cluster of highly shared sequence variants as an artifact. In an earlier analysis, most TCR beta V segments were productive about 90% or about 30% of the time. Later work associated roughly 15,000 TCR beta sequences with HLA alleles at 0.05 false discovery rate.

The PCR ran on 60 Vbeta and 13 Jbeta primers. Clones were read by immunoSEQ multiplex PCR, and TCRdb kept only the in-frame ones, dropping some. The sample carries 200,000 or so clones, approximately 82% recorded once. The CDR3 is made up of 14 amino acids. V shed 3 bases and J 1 base; nucleotides not matched to a gene: 4. The V gene's germline CDR1 is SQVTM and CDR2 ANQGSEA. The V call is TRBV29-1, the J call TRBJ1-1, with 8 bases lining up with TRBD1. The TCR comes from a male donor in good health and CMV-seronegative. Material for sequencing was PBMCs. For the CDR3, the DNA is TGCAGCGTTGACAGGACAGGGACGAACACTGAAGCTTTCTTT. Translation: CSVDRTGTNTEAFF.